The rows below give T cell receptor beta chains drawn from one sample of a study of blood T cells in healthy people across ages. TCRdb reprocessed the 5' RACE reads via MiXCR and lists one record per CDR3 protein. The sample records fewer than 2,000,000 distinct CDR3 sequences, roughly two fifths being singletons. The sequencing input was blood. The source is a human donor in good health. Each CDR3 is given with its conserved first and last residue. Fields, in order: V gene, J gene, CDR3 protein.

TRBV7-2	TRBJ2-6	CASSLVAYAGANVLTF
TRBV4-2	TRBJ1-2	CASSQEDRWYGYTF
TRBV27	TRBJ2-1	CAIGLPYNEQFF
TRBV13	TRBJ2-7	CASSLGQTGSYEQYF
TRBV7-2	TRBJ2-7	CASSLEAVTYEQYF
TRBV20-1	NA	CSAREFRGLETQYF
TRBV7-9	TRBJ2-3	CASSPRTGRQKHTDTQYF
TRBV7-8	NA	CASSVPEGVDYEQYF
TRBV15	TRBJ2-3	CATSRASGKITDTQYF
TRBV6-6	TRBJ2-4	CASRGQDGKNIQYF
TRBV4-3	NA	CASSQDRNTGSEKETQYF
TRBV29-1	TRBJ2-3	CSARKMSGGTDTQYF
TRBV29-1	NA	CSAMTGFRETQYF
TRBV7-2	TRBJ1-6	CASSLVTGTNSPLHF
TRBV11-3	TRBJ2-1	CASSLDGIAGGPGNEQFF
TRBV10-3	TRBJ2-1	CAISEPPRDRGSEQFF
TRBV7-2	TRBJ1-1	CASSLHLNTEDFF
TRBV11-3	TRBJ2-3	CASSLIALAGMRDTQYF
TRBV24-1	NA	CASSDRDSDGPRYEQYF
TRBV4-3	TRBJ1-2	CASSPRPRDDGYTF
TRBV29-1	TRBJ2-5	CSVDRLTGETQYF